The 4 T cell receptor beta chains presented below share a single source sample, sequenced in a study of blood T cell repertoires in COVID-19. Some clones are missing from TCRdb's copy, which holds only in-frame ones; the method was immunoSEQ multiplex PCR. The sample lists over 150,000 clones, about 85% occurring once. Sequenced sample: peripheral blood. These receptors originate from a woman aged 55-75 years with COVID-19, enrolled during active disease.

This clone was found many times. The same CDR3 can be traced to other DNA sequences in this sample. The CDR3 loop reads CASTSGGGGSYEQYF. CDR3 DNA: TGTGCCAGCACCTCGGGAGGCGGGGGTTCCTACGAGCAGTACTTC. The chain combines TRBV28 with TRBJ2-7, with 7 bases aligning to TRBD2. The CDR3 is 15 amino acids. V lost 7 bases and J lost 1; bases outside the gene matches: 10. The germline gives CDR1 MDHEN, CDR2 SYDVKM.

The chain uses TRBV18 and TRBJ1-2, with unresolved D. Germline V gene lookup returns CDR1 KGHSH and CDR2 LQKENI. V shed 5 bases and J shed 6 bases, with 22 bases lying between them. The CDR3 sequence is 16 residues long. CDR3 bases: TGTGCCAGCTCAAACACGCGCGGGCAGAATCTCGATGGCTACACCTTC. This encodes CASSNTRGQNLDGYTF.

The chain combines TRBV7-3 with TRBJ2-1; D unclear. Germline V gene sequence: CDR1 SGHTA, CDR2 FQGTGA. The V gene lost 3 bases and the J gene lost 4 bases, with 7 bases spanning the gap. The CDR3 sequence is 13 residues long. The CDR3 DNA follows: TGTGCCAGCAGCTTGAACGGTTACAATGAGCAGTTCTTC. This codes for CASSLNGYNEQFF.

The chain recombines TRBV24-1 with TRBJ1-5; 9 positions agree with TRBD1. V was clipped by 4 bases and J by 2 bases; unmatched bases: 5. The CDR3 is 16 residues long. Germline V gives CDR1 KGHDR, CDR2 SFDVKD. CDR3 amino acids: CATSEQGARGNQPQHF. In nucleotides, the CDR3 is TGTGCCACCAGTGAACAGGGGGCGCGGGGCAATCAGCCCCAGCATTTT.